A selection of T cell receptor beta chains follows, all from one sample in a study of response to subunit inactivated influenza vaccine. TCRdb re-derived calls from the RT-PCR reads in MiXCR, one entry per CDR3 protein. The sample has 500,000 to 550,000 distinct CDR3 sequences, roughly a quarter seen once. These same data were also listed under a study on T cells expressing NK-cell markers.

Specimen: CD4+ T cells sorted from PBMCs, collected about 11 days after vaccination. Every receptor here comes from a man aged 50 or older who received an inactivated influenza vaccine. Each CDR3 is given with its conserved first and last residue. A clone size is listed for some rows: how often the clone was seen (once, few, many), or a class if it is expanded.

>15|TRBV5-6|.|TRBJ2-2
CASSLTGQTTGELFF
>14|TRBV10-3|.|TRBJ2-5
CAISEGQSQETQYF
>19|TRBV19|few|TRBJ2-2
CASSIFRNIERVNTGELFF
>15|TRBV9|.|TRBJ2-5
CASSPRGAGRETQYF
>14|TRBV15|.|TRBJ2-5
CATSRGAVQETQYF
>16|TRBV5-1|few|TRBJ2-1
CASSLGPAISYNEQFF
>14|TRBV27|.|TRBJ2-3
CASSPTRPRGTQYF
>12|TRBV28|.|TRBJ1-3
CASKSRGNTIYF
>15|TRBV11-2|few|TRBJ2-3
CASSLYGGATDTQYF
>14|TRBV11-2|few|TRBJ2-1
CASSRVGSYNEQFF
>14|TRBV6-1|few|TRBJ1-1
CASSGGTGKVEAFF
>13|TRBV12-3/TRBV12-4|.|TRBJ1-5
CASRAAGSQPQHF
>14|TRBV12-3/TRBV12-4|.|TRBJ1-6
CASRPGTANSPLHF
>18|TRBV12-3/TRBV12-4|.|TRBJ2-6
CASSFMSLRGSGANVLTF
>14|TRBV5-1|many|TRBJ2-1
CASSRGLDLKEQFF
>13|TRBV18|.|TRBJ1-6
CASSRSQNDILHF
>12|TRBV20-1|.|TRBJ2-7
CSQKTGINEQYF
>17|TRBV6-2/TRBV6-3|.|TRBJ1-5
CASSYSPGQGLIQPQHF
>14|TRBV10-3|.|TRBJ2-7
CAITPGTVSYEQYF
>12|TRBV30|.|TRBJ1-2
CAWALQVYGYTF
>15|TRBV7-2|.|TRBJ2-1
CASSLRTGGYNEQFF
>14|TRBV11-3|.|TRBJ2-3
CASSVTGELDTQYF
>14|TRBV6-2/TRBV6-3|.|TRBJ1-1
CASTYMALNTEAFF
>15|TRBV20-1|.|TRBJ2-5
CSASRHIPREETQYF
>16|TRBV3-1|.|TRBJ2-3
CASSPGFGLYTDTQYF
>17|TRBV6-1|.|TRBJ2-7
CASSKAGSGSSVAEQYF
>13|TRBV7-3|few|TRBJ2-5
CASSRSAQETQYF
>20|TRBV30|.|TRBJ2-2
CAWSVGLWDRVFANTGELFF
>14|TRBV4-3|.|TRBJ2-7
CASSQDGADSEQYF
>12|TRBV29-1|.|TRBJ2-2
CSATRGSGELFF
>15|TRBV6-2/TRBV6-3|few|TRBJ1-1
CASGDYGYVNTEAFF
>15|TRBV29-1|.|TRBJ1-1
CSVVPRVSMNTEAFF
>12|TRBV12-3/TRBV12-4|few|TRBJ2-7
CASRRELGEQYF
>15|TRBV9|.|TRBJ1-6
CASSVGHSNNSPLHF
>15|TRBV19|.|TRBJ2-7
CATSSPGQVSYEQYF
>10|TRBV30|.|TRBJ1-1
CAWNRAEAFF
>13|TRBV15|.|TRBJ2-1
CATSRDLLGEQFF
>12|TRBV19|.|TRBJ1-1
CASSAGQGGAFF
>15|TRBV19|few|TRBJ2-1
CASSMQGYSYNEQFF
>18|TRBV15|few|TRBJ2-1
CATSAARPSGRLYNEQFF
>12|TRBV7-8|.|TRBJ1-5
CASTAGDQPQHF
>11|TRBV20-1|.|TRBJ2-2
CSAPGTGELFF